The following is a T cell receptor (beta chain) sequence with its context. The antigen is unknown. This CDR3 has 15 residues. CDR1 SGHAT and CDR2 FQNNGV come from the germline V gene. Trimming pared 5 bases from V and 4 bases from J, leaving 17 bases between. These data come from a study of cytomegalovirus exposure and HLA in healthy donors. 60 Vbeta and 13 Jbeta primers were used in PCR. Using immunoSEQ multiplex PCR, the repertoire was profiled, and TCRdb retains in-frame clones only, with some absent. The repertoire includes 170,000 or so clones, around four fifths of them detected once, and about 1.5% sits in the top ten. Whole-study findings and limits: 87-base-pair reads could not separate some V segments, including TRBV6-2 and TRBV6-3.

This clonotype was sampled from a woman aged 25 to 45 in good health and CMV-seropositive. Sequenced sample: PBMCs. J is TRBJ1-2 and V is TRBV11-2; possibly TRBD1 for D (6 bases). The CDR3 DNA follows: TGTGCCAGCAGCCCCACCTCCCAGGGGAGCTATGGCTACACCTTC. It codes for CASSPTSQGSYGYTF.